The present T cell receptor beta chain was sequenced within a study of blood T cell repertoires in COVID-19. Study-wide context: Sites across the United States, Italy and Spain contributed samples from acute and convalescent COVID-19.

Original handling: Cell counts per sample came from amplifying reference gene primers. The table came from immunoSEQ multiplex PCR; TCRdb's copy has only in-frame clones and leaves some out. The V and J calls and clone size were taken over from that table, and D and trimming were inferred from the DNA. This sample yields 350,000 to 400,000 clones, of which 75% to 90% are seen a single time; around 1% belongs to the top ten. This CDR3 contains 15 residues. Between the trimmed V and J ends, which lost 1 base and 0 bases, there was a span of 4 bases. CDR1 is MGHDK, CDR2 SYGVNS, per germline. Participants were aged roughly 18 to 100 years from roughly 25 US areas. Two consecutive negative NP/OP PCR tests, clearance, or resolved symptoms defined Cohort 3 recovery.

This chain links TRBV25-1 with TRBJ2-6, with D unclear. This TCR was sampled from a man younger than 35 who had recovered from COVID-19. Sequencing used PBMCs or T cells enriched from blood (not recorded which). This CDR3 is CASSESGSGANVLTF. As DNA, the CDR3 is TGTGCCAGCAGTGAATCGGGCTCTGGGGCCAACGTCCTGACTTTC.